Listed here is a single TCR beta chain. This entry comes from a study of blood T cell repertoires in COVID-19. As for the study in general: Material from acute and convalescent COVID-19 was sourced from the United States, Italy and Spain.

The CDR3 is made up of 17 amino acids. Trimming cost V 0 bases and J 0 bases, with 12 bases left between them. CDR1 is GTSNPN, CDR2 SVGIG, per germline (reference sequence). Authors' methods: Estimated nucleated cell counts came from reference gene primer amplification. The repertoire was sequenced with immunoSEQ multiplex PCR; TCRdb's copy has only in-frame clones and lacks some. V and J calls and clone size are those listed in that table; D and trimming were worked out from the DNA. This table holds hundreds of thousands of clones, around 88% found once. Residents of about 25 US areas, aged about 18 to 95 years, made up the participants.

The TCR sequence derives from a woman aged 35 to 49 with acute COVID-19. This chain links TRBV30 with TRBJ1-6; unclear D gene. The sample comprised PBMCs or T cells enriched from blood (not recorded which). The CDR3 nucleotides are TGTGCCTGGAGTGTCCTCTCAGGCAGCTCCTATAATTCACCCCTCCACTTT. It specifies CAWSVLSGSSYNSPLHF.